These T cell receptor beta chains were read from a single sample in a study of blood T cell repertoires in COVID-19. Data came from immunoSEQ multiplex PCR; TCRdb stores just in-frame clones and leaves some out. The sample shows fewer than 400,000 clones, over 90% of them seen only once. Sequenced material: PBMCs or T cells enriched from blood (not recorded which). The receptor source for this set is a woman aged 25 to 39 who had been exposed to COVID-19. Each CDR3 is given with its conserved first and last residue. Fields, in order: V gene, J gene, CDR3 protein.

V: TRBV4-3
J: TRBJ2-5
CDR3: CASSQDVTGGETQYF

V: TRBV6-1
J: TRBJ2-5
CDR3: CASSEGGIQETQYF

V: TRBV2
J: TRBJ1-2
CDR3: CASRGQNYGYTF

V: TRBV6-2/TRBV6-3
J: TRBJ2-3
CDR3: CASSRTSGTSTDTQYF

V: TRBV6-5
J: TRBJ1-4
CDR3: CASSYPGGTNEKLFF

V: TRBV3-1/TRBV3-2
J: TRBJ2-7
CDR3: CASSQGGRYRKYEQYF

V: TRBV7-8
J: TRBJ2-7
CDR3: CASSLPVPGVEQYF

V: TRBV5-6
J: TRBJ2-7
CDR3: CASSLSPVLRLYEQYF

V: TRBV9
J: TRBJ1-2
CDR3: CASSPRGGLTGANGYYGYTF

V: TRBV4-1
J: TRBJ2-7
CDR3: CASSPWDSSLYEQYF

V: TRBV4-1
J: TRBJ2-3
CDR3: CASSHHSSGQYF

V: TRBV5-1
J: TRBJ1-4
CDR3: CASSLVARVGQSEKLFF

V: TRBV19
J: TRBJ1-5
CDR3: CASSGGTGGRNQPQHF

V: TRBV4-2
J: TRBJ1-1
CDR3: CASSLDIVNTEAFF

V: TRBV10-3
J: TRBJ2-3
CDR3: CAISESIPILTTDTQYF

V: TRBV18
J: TRBJ1-2
CDR3: CASSPPLDRAYGYTF

V: TRBV9
J: TRBJ2-1
CDR3: CASSGKTGVNEQFF

V: TRBV24-1
J: TRBJ2-5
CDR3: CATSEGGRIGETQYF

V: TRBV29-1
J: TRBJ2-1
CDR3: CSAGGGTGVDEQFF

V: TRBV19
J: TRBJ1-2
CDR3: CATFLQGAGGYTF

V: TRBV4-2
J: TRBJ2-2
CDR3: CASSQGFGQINTGELFF

V: TRBV7-9
J: TRBJ2-1
CDR3: CASSPWELADNEQFF

V: TRBV21-1
J: TRBJ1-3
CDR3: CASSKVTYLGNTIYF